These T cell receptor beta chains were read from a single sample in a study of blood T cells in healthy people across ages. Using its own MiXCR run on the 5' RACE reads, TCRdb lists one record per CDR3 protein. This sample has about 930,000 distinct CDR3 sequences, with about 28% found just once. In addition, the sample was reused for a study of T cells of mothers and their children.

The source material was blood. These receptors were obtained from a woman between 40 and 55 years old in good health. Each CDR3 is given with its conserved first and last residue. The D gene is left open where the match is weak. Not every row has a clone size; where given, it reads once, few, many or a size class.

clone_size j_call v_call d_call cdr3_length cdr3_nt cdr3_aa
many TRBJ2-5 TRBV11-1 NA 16 TGTGCCAGCAGCTTAGCTGACAGAGACCTACAAGAGACCCAGTACTTC CASSLADRDLQETQYF
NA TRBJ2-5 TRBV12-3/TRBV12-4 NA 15 TGTGCCCTCAGCGCCTCCTGGGTGCAAATGGCCACCCAGTACTTC CALSASWVQMATQYF
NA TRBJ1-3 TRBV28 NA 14 TGTGCCAGCAGCCCACATAACTCTGGAAACACCATATATTTT CASSPHNSGNTIYF
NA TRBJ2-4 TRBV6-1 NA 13 TGTGTCAGCAGCCCCGGACAACTGAACATTCAGTACTTC CVSSPGQLNIQYF
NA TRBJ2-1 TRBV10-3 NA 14 TGTGCCATCAGCCTGGTGGGGGAGAGCAATGAGCAGTTCTTC CAISLVGESNEQFF
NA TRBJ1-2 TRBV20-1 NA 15 TGCAGTGCTTTTCGGCGGGGACGATTGGACTATGGCTACACCTTC CSAFRRGRLDYGYTF
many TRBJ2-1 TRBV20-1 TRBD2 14 TGCAGTGCTAGTAATAGCGGGGGTAGAAATGAGCAGTTCTTC CSASNSGGRNEQFF
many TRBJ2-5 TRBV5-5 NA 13 TGTGCCAGCAGCTTGGACAGCGAAGAGACCCAGTACTTC CASSLDSEETQYF
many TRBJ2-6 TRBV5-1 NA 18 TGCGCCAGCAGCGCTACGGGACAATTGGGCTCTGGGGCCAACGTCCTGACTTTC CASSATGQLGSGANVLTF
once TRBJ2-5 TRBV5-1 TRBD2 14 TGCGCCAGCAGCTGCGGGGGAATCCAAGAGACCCAGTACTTC CASSCGGIQETQYF
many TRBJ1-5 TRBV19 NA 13 TGTGCCAGTAATCCAGGGAATTATCAGCCCCAGCATTTT CASNPGNYQPQHF
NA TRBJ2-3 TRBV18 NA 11 TGTGCCACCGGCTGGACAGATACGCAGTATTTT CATGWTDTQYF
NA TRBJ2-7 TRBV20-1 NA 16 TGCAGTGCTAGAGATCAAGACAGGAGTTTCCCCTACGAGCAGTACTTC CSARDQDRSFPYEQYF
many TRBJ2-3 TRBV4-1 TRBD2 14 TGCGCCAGCAGATGGACTAGCGGGTCTGATACGCAGTATTTT CASRWTSGSDTQYF
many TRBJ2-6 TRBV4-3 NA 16 TGCGCCAGCAGCCCGAGAACCGATTCTGGGGCCAACGTCCTGACTTTC CASSPRTDSGANVLTF
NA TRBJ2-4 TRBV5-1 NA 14 TGCGCCAGCAGCTTGGGTGGCAGACAAAACATTCAGTACTTC CASSLGGRQNIQYF
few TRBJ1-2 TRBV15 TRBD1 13 TGTGCCACCGCAACAGGGGGATCGTATGGCTACACCTTC CATATGGSYGYTF
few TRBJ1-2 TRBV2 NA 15 TGTGCCAGCACCCGGGACGGCGGATCTAACTATGGCTACACCTTC CASTRDGGSNYGYTF
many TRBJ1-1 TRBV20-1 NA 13 TGCAGTGCTCGGGACGGAATGAACACTGAAGCTTTCTTT CSARDGMNTEAFF
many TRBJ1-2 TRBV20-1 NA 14 TGCAGTGCTAGAGGAGGGCTAGCCTCCTATGGCTACACCTTC CSARGGLASYGYTF
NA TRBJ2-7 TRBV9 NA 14 TGTGCCAGCAGTCTCACCAGGCTCTCCTACGAGCAGTACTTC CASSLTRLSYEQYF
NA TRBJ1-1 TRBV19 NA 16 TGTGCCAGTAGGTATATCATGCGAGAGACGAACACTGAAGCTTTCTTT CASRYIMRETNTEAFF
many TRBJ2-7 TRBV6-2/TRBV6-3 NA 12 TGTGTCAGCAGTTATAATGACCAGGTGCAGTACTTC CVSSYNDQVQYF
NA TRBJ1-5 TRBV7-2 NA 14 TGTGCCAGCAGCTCCCGACAGGACAATCAGCCCCAGCATTTT CASSSRQDNQPQHF